This T cell receptor (beta chain) was captured by sequencing in a study of T cells after yellow fever vaccination. This clonotype has only a few counts. This CDR3 has 15 residues. Germline-derived CDR1 and CDR2 are DFQATT and SNEGSKA (reference sequence). Trimming took 6 bases from V and 4 from J; bases not matched to a gene: 9. TCRdb passed the 5' RACE reads through MiXCR, listing each CDR3 protein once. The sample consists of approximately 260,000 distinct CDR3 sequences, around 13% of them appearing once. The receptor was derived from a man aged 25 to 40 who received the YFV17D yellow fever vaccine. V usage is TRBV20-1 and J usage is TRBJ2-1; the match to TRBD2 covers 10 bases. Material: CD4+ T cells sorted from PBMCs, obtained 45 days after the yellow fever booster vaccination. CDR3 sequence (DNA): TGCAGTGCGAACCCGGGACTAGCGAGATACAATGAGCAGTTCTTC. This encodes CSANPGLARYNEQFF.